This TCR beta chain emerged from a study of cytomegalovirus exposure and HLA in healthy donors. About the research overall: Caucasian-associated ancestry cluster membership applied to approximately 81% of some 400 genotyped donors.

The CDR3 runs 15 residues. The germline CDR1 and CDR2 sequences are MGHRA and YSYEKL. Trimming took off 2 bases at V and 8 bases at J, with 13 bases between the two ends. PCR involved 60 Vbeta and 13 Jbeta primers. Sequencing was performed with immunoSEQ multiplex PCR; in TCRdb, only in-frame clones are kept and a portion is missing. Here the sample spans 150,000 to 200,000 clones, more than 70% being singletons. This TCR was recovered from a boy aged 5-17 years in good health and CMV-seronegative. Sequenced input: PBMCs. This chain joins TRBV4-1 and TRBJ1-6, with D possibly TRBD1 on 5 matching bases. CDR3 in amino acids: CASSQPTGKDSPLHF. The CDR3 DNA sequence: TGCGCCAGCAGCCAACCTACAGGCAAAGATTCACCCCTCCACTTT.